The following is a T cell receptor (beta chain) sequence with its context. This entry comes from a study of cytomegalovirus exposure and HLA in healthy donors. Amplification used 60 Vbeta primers and 13 Jbeta primers. TCRdb's copy holds only in-frame clones and misses some; the assay was immunoSEQ multiplex PCR. The sample contains under 200,000 clones, over 70% of which appear only once. CDR3 length equals 16 residues. The J segment lost 0 bases and the V segment lost 2 bases, leaving 5 bases of the junction unmatched. The germline CDR1 and CDR2 sequences are SGHDN and FVKESK. Material for sequencing was PBMCs. This clonotype was obtained from a woman between 40 and 50 years old in good health and CMV-seropositive. The V gene is TRBV14, the J gene TRBJ2-3, with 7 bases identical to TRBD2. CDR3: CASSQTAGTSTDTQYF. The CDR3 DNA reads TGTGCCAGCAGCCAAACAGCGGGGACTAGCACAGATACGCAGTATTTT.